This T cell receptor beta chain was identified in a study of blood T cell repertoires in COVID-19 (TCRdb year 2020). Broadly, across the study: The collaborator samples originated in the United States, Italy and Spain and spanned the acute and convalescent phases of COVID-19. The prospective study material was composed of cDNA or gDNA derived from T cells, B-cell-depleted T cells, or PBMCs. Subjects who had been exposed to COVID-19, were actively infected with it, or had recovered from it provided the deeply sampled blood TCRbeta repertoires that made up the dataset. The repertoires were released in a freely available public database meant as a resource for research on the immune response to SARS-CoV-2. Samples were obtained from the ongoing ImmuneRACE study (first 160 participants) and from 1,254 subjects provided by 6 global collaborators. Nearly every sample came with metadata listing a de-identified subject ID, COVID-19 status, age in years and sex. Where HLA class I and class II types were available, the types were taken from metadata supplied by the sample provider, not from assay-based typing. Paper-wide results and their limitations: Clinical and demographic metadata were provided uncurated, with the amount varying by source and participant.

TCRbeta CDR3 regions were amplified from genomic DNA using the immunoSEQ Assay, a bias-controlled multiplex PCR. In the authors' own workflow: Within the assay, amplification of reference gene primers was used to estimate how many nucleated cells each sample contained. To quantify the absolute abundance of each unique TCRbeta CDR3 rearrangement, sequence reads were collapsed and filtered. Productive Simpson clonality was computed per sample as the square root of Simpson's diversity index over productive rearrangements. TCRdb mirrors the immuneACCESS table, restricted to in-frame sequences. Some clones are absent from its copies; in checked studies, under half trace to an unresolved V gene, and the reason for the others is unknown. V, J and clone size were drawn from that table, and D and trimming were deduced from the DNA. Across this sample there are about 140,000 clones, with around 83% seen only once. About 10% of the sample is taken by the ten largest.

Concerning this clone: The target of this receptor is not known. No clone much larger than this one lies a single base away; base qualities are absent.

Reading the germline V gene (reference sequence) gives CDR1 DFQATT and CDR2 SNEGSKA. The CDR3 goes from the cysteine to the phenylalanine over 16 residues. Only the CDR3 DNA stays, 48 bases, in frame from base 1. V is cut by 3 bases and J by 2 bases, and the space between the germline ends is 17 bases. Collaborating institutions collected whole blood in K2EDTA tubes following their own protocols. For TCRbeta analysis, collaborators shipped samples as frozen whole blood, isolated PBMCs, or DNA extracted from either of those sample types. The sequence links TRBV20-1 to TRBJ1-5; D gene: possibly TRBD1, on 5 matching bases. The sequenced sample consisted of peripheral blood. The TCR comes from a man in his fifties or sixties with active or convalescent COVID-19. The CDR3 reads CSASLTGGLGNQPQHF. The nucleotide sequence is given as TGCAGTGCTAGTCTTACAGGAGGGCTTGGCAATCAGCCCCAGCATTTT.